This entry features one TCR beta chain sequence. This specimen belongs to a study of blood T cell repertoires in COVID-19. As for the study in general: T cells, B-cell-depleted T cells, or PBMCs supplied cDNA or gDNA.

V shed 5 bases, J shed 5 bases, and the junction held 9 bases outside the gene matches. CDR1 and CDR2 from the germline V gene are SGHTA and FQGNSA. The CDR3 has 17 residues. In the authors' methods: Amplified reference gene primers provided the basis for estimating nucleated cell counts. The data were produced by immunoSEQ multiplex PCR, yet TCRdb's version contains in-frame clones alone and is incomplete. V and J calls and clone size are as listed in that table; D and trimming were resolved from the DNA. The repertoire consists of over 150,000 clones, with around nine tenths occurring once and the leading ten covering about a sixth.

The specimen was peripheral blood. This rearrangement joins TRBV7-2 to TRBJ2-5; the match to TRBD2 covers 15 bases. The TCR was taken from a man aged 45-65 years with COVID-19, enrolled during active disease. The CDR3 nucleotides read TGTGCCAGCAGCCCTCCGGGACTAGCGGGAGGATGGGAGACCCAGTACTTC. It specifies CASSPPGLAGGWETQYF. Based on the CDR3 plus reference TRBV7-2 and TRBJ2-5, the full variable domain is GAGVSQSPSNKVTEKGKDVELRCDPISGHTALYWYRQSLGQGLEFLIYFQGNSAPDKSGLPSDRFSAERTGGSVSTLTIQRTQQEDSAVYLCASSPPGLAGGWETQYFGPGTRLLVL.